The 6 T cell receptor beta chains presented below share a single source sample, sequenced in a study of identical twins (dated by TCRdb to the mid-2010s). Libraries were made using 5' RACE. Sequencing was performed on an Illumina HiSeq 2000. The public reads were quality trimmed at Q25 with fastp and then assembled into clones with MiXCR by TCRdb, keeping productive beta chains. Each entry is one CDR3 protein sequence, shown with its most common DNA and genes. For this sample there are 140,000 to 150,000 distinct CDR3 sequences; roughly 3.5% appear just once. Approximately 7.6% of the sample is taken by the ten largest. The sequenced material came from memory T cells sorted from blood. What the cell subset or site label conveys for this sample: CD45RO+ enriched T cells. These receptors all stem from a man in his late teens or twenties in good health.

This clonotype occurred many times. The chain couples TRBV13 to TRBJ1-2, with D hard to call. The CDR3 runs to 14 residues. The germline V gene has CDR1 PRHDT and CDR2 FYEKMQ (reference sequence). Trimming left V 6 bases short and J 1 base short, with 12 bases between. CDR3 sequence reads: CASSSRVDNYGYTF. The CDR3 DNA follows: TGTGCCAGCAGTTCACGGGTCGATAACTATGGCTACACCTTC.

This clonotype came up many times. The rearrangement joins TRBV15 to TRBJ1-3, with D uncertain. The ends were cut back, 5 bases at V and 0 bases at J, with 5 bases in the middle. The CDR3 totals 13 residues. Germline V lookup: CDR1 LNHNV, CDR2 YYDKDF (reference sequence). This CDR3 reads CATSAGSGNTIYF. CDR3 nucleotide sequence: TGTGCCACCAGCGCGGGCTCTGGAAACACCATATATTTT.

At least ten counts were recorded for this clonotype. Here the CDR3 DNA reads TGTGCCAGCAGCTACGGACTAGCGGGAATGACTCTTGCAGAGACCCAGTACTTC. This translates into CASSYGLAGMTLAETQYF. The V gene is TRBV11-2, the J gene TRBJ2-5; 12 bases are shared with TRBD2. CDR3 size: 18 residues. V dropped 4 bases and J dropped 4; count of bases not matched to a gene: 13. Germline lookup yields CDR1 SGHAT and CDR2 FQNNGV.

This clonotype was found many times. The V and J genes are TRBV20-1 and TRBJ2-3, with D maybe TRBD2 (6 bases). V was trimmed by 6 bases and J by 2 bases, leaving 18 bases between them. CDR1 and CDR2 from the germline V gene are DFQATT and SNEGSKA (reference sequence). The CDR3 totals 15 residues. Here the CDR3 reads CSAAGLAGLTDTQYF. The DNA for the CDR3 is TGCAGTGCAGCGGGTCTGGCGGGACTCACAGATACGCAGTATTTT.

This clonotype was seen repeatedly, ten times or more. The rearrangement joins TRBV12-3 or TRBV12-4 to TRBJ2-1; 13 bases align to TRBD2. This CDR3 contains 13 residues. Unmatched junction bases numbered 4, after V lost 8 bases and J lost 9 bases. As DNA, the CDR3 is TGTGCCAGCCGAGGACTAGCGGGAGCTGAGCAGTTCTTC. Translating gives CASRGLAGAEQFF.

This clonotype was seen at least ten times. The V and J genes are TRBV12-3 or TRBV12-4 and TRBJ2-5; D is possibly TRBD2 (5 bases). Deletions cut 5 bases from V and 4 bases from J, with 20 bases between. CDR3 size: 16 residues. DNA of the CDR3: TGTGCCAGCAGTCTACGCTCCTTTGGAAGCGGAGAGACCCAGTACTTC. Amino acid sequence: CASSLRSFGSGETQYF.